The TCR beta chain under discussion was sequenced for a study of cytomegalovirus exposure and HLA in healthy donors. Study-wide results and limits: More clonal expansion characterized HLA-associated TCR beta chains than equally common others in a later analysis.

Primers included in the PCR were 60 Vbeta and 13 Jbeta primers. Clones were read by immunoSEQ multiplex PCR, and TCRdb kept only the in-frame ones, dropping some. The sample lists around 160,000 clones; 75% to 90% were seen once. This clone was seen more than once but under ten times. The antigen is undetermined. V lost 9 bases and J lost 14; bases outside the gene matches: 13. Germline V CDR1 and CDR2: SNHLY, FYNNEI. This CDR3 has 15 amino acids. J is TRBJ2-1 and V is TRBV2, with 16 bases fitting TRBD2. The origin of this receptor is a human donor in good health. Sample: PBMCs. The CDR3 region is CASQPGLAGGGPEFF. The CDR3 DNA sequence: TGTGCCAGTCAACCGGGACTAGCGGGGGGGGGACCCGAGTTCTTC. Complete variable domain (other parts from reference TRBV2 and TRBJ2-1): EPEVTQTPSHQVTQMGQEVILRCVPISNHLYFYWYRQILGQKVEFLVSFYNNEISEKSEIFDDQFSVERPDGSNFTLKIRSTKLEDSAMYFCASQPGLAGGGPEFFGPGTRLTVL.